The entry below describes one T cell receptor (beta chain). Its matching antigen is unknown. Nominally healthy donors were sampled, though unrecorded immune exposures were likely. V was pared by 5 bases and J by 3 bases, with 11 bases between. Germline V CDR1 and CDR2: SGHTA, FQGNSA. This CDR3 comprises 13 residues. 13 Jbeta primers and 60 Vbeta primers were used for the PCR. Profiled with immunoSEQ multiplex PCR; TCRdb holds only in-frame clones, not every one. Of about 140,000 clones in the sample, roughly four fifths are singletons; the top ten hold 7%. This entry belongs to a study of cytomegalovirus exposure and HLA in healthy donors. Study-level results: Compared with the roughly 700-donor mean, an Asian-associated ancestry cluster reportedly had fewer N-insertions, according to a later analysis. What TCR beta sequences reportedly achieved was accurate prediction of HLA-A and HLA-B alleles in most subjects. HLA alleles were associated with fewer than 20,000 TCR beta sequences in a later analysis at 0.05 false discovery rate.

The sequenced material came from PBMCs. The V call is TRBV7-2, the J call TRBJ2-7; D possibly corresponds to TRBD2 (6 bases). The source is a man aged 25 to 40 in good health and CMV-seronegative. As DNA, the CDR3 is TGTGCCAGCAGCGCCACTAGCAGCTACGAGCAGTACTTC. Translation: CASSATSSYEQYF.